This T cell receptor (beta chain) was captured in a study of blood T cell repertoires in COVID-19. Authors' processing steps: The assay estimated nucleated cells by amplifying reference gene primers. TCRdb's copy holds only in-frame clones and misses some; the assay was immunoSEQ multiplex PCR. V, J and clone size reflect that table, while D and trimming were determined from the DNA. The sample lists about 440,000 clones, around 88% occurring once. This clone was seen more than once but under ten times. This CDR3 region has 16 residues. The trim removed 5 bases at V and 3 bases at J, leaving 8 bases unmatched. CDR1 and CDR2 from the germline V gene are SGHAT and FQNNGV. In Seattle, patients joined the study during active infection and were tracked longitudinally.

The sequenced sample was peripheral blood. The origin of this receptor is a woman in her 50s with COVID-19, enrolled during active disease. The chain recombines TRBV11-2 with TRBJ2-2; 8 bases agree with TRBD2. CDR3 amino acids: CASSPNLAGDTGELFF. The CDR3 nucleotides read TGTGCCAGCAGCCCCAACCTAGCGGGCGACACCGGGGAGCTGTTTTTT.